This T cell receptor (beta chain) was documented in a study of T cell changes during pregnancy in multiple sclerosis. Clones were sequenced by immunoSEQ multiplex PCR, and TCRdb holds only the in-frame ones, with some missing. The sample holds fewer than 90,000 clones, 94% seen once. J was trimmed by 4 bases and V by 6 bases; bases with no gene match: 4. Germline V gene sequence: CDR1 SGHDT, CDR2 YYEEEE. The CDR3 contains 13 residues. V and J are TRBV5-6 and TRBJ2-7, with 10 bases that match TRBD1. This clonotype was sampled from a female donor in good health, enrolled as a control in a pregnancy study. Sequenced here: peripheral blood, sampled after pregnancy. CDR3 DNA sequence: TGTGCCAGCACCGGGACAGGGGTATACGAGCAGTACTTC. Translated: CASTGTGVYEQYF.